This T cell receptor (beta chain) was identified in a study of early T cells in non-severe SARS-CoV-2 infection. In the study overall: Alpha and beta chains were unpaired, from unsorted whole-blood bulk RNA.

V lost 6 bases and J 6 bases, leaving 17 bases between the germline ends. Germline-derived CDR1 and CDR2 are MNHNS and SASEGT. The CDR3 extends over 14 amino acids. TCRdb analysed the 5' RACE reads with MiXCR anew, one entry per CDR3 protein. The table has roughly 34,000 distinct CDR3 sequences, 6% to 8% seen once. The source of this sequence is an adult who was a healthcare worker with PCR-confirmed SARS-CoV-2 infection or an uninfected control (not recorded which). The gene calls are TRBV6-1 and TRBJ1-2; D perhaps matches TRBD1 (5 bases). Sequences were derived from whole blood, sampled at baseline. The CDR3 loop is CASSPSDGGDGYTF. The CDR3 DNA sequence: TGTGCCAGCAGCCCCTCTGACGGGGGTGATGGCTACACCTTC.